This T cell receptor beta chain was profiled in a study of technical replicates of blood from a few donors. The germline CDR1 and CDR2 sequences are MNHEY and SVGAGI. Trimming removed 6 bases from V and 2 bases from J, with 17 bases in between. CDR3 length equals 15 residues. TCRdb's copy holds only in-frame clones and misses some; the assay was immunoSEQ multiplex PCR. The sample holds roughly 80,000 clones, around 94% seen once. The chain joins TRBV6-5 to TRBJ2-7; a weak D match, TRBD1 (6 bases). The TCR comes from a human donor in good health. Source material: T cells isolated from PBMCs. DNA of the CDR3: TGTGCCAGCAGGCGACCGGGACACTCTACCTACGAGCAGTACTTC. Translation: CASRRPGHSTYEQYF.